This TCR beta chain was recovered during a study of cytomegalovirus exposure and HLA in healthy donors. This CDR3 has 14 amino acids. Germline CDR1 ENHRY, CDR2 SYGVKD. V lost 3 bases to trimming and J lost 5 bases; unmatched junction nucleotides: 4. With regard to this clone: Its antigen is unknown.

Study results and caveats: Follow-up analysis later connected one missense variant in DCLRE1C with trimming of TCR beta V- and J-genes.

The PCR ran on 60 Vbeta and 13 Jbeta primers. Only in-frame clones appear in the TCRdb table, and some are missing; sequencing was by immunoSEQ multiplex PCR. Of 110,000 to 150,000 clones listed, more than 80% are singletons. The chain couples TRBV10-3 to TRBJ2-5; 9 bases match TRBD1. This receptor was identified in a middle-aged woman in good health and CMV-seropositive. Sequenced material: PBMCs. CDR3 in DNA: TGTGCCATCAGTGAACAGGGGGCGCGGGAGACCCAGTACTTC. It specifies CAISEQGARETQYF.